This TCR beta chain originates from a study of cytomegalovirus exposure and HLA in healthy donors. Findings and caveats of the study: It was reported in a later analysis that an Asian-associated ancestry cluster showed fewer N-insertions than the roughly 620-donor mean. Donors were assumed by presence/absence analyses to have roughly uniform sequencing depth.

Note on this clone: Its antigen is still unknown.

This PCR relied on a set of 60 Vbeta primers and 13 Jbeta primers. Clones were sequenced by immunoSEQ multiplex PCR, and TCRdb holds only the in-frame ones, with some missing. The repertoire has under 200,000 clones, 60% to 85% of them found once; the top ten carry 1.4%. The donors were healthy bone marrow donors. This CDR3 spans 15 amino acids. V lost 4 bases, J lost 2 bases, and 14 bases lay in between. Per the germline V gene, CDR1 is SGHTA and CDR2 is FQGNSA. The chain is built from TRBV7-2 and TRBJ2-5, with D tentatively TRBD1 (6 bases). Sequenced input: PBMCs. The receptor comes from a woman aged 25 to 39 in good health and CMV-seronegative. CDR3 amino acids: CASSWGLASQETQYF. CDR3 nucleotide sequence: TGTGCCAGCAGCTGGGGGCTCGCCTCACAAGAGACCCAGTACTTC.